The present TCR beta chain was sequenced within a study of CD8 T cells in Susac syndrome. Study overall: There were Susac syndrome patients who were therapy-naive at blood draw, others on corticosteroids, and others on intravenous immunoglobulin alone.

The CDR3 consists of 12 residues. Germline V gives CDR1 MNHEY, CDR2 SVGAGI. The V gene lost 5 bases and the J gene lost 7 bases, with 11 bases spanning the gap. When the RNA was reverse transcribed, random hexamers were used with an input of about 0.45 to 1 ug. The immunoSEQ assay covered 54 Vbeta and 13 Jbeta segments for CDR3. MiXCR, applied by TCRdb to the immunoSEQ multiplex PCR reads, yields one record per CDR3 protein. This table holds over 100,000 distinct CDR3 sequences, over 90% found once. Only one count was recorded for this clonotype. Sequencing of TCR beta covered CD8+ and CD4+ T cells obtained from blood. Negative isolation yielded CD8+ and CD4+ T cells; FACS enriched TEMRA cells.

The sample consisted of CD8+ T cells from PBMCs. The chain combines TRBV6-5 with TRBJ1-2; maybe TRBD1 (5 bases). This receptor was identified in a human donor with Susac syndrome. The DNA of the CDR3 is TGTGCCAGCAGTGACGGGGGAAGTGGCTACACCTTC. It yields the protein CASSDGGSGYTF.